This T cell receptor (beta chain) was sequenced during a study of shared clonotypes between healthy human individuals. General observations from the study: The study drew on few donors, limiting represented genetic and exposure-history diversity. Exclusively blood specimens were collected; tissue repertoires likely differ.

Nashville, Tennessee was home to all donors, who were Caucasian adults. About this clone itself: What it recognizes is unknown.

The table came from immunoSEQ multiplex PCR; TCRdb's copy has only in-frame clones and leaves some out. The sample includes about 2,500,000 clones, over 85% of them seen just once. The V and J ends lost 7 bases and 4 bases respectively, with 7 bases between them. CDR1 and CDR2 from the germline V gene are MNHNY and SVGAGI (reference sequence). The CDR3 totals 12 residues. The sample taken for sequencing was naive CD4+ T cells sorted from blood. This sample's subset: CD45RA+ positively selected. The rearrangement joins TRBV6-6 to TRBJ1-4; D not resolved. This sequence was found in a man between 18 and 29 years old in good health. CDR3 sequence (DNA): TGTGCCAGCACCATACATAATGAAAAACTGTTTTTT. The encoded protein is CASTIHNEKLFF.